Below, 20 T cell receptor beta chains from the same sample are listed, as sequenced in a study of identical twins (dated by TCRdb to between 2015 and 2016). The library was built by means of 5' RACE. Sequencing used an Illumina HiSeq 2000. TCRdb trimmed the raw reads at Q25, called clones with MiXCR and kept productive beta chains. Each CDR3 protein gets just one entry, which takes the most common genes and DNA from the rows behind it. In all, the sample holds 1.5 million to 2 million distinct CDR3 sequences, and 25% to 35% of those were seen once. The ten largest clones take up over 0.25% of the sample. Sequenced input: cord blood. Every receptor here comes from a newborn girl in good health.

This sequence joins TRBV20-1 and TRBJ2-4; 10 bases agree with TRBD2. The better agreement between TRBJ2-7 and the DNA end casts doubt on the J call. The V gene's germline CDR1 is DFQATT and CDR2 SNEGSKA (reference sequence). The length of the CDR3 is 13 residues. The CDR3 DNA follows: TGCAGTGCACCCGGGACTAGCGCCATCGAGCAGTACTTC. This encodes CSAPGTSAIEQYF.

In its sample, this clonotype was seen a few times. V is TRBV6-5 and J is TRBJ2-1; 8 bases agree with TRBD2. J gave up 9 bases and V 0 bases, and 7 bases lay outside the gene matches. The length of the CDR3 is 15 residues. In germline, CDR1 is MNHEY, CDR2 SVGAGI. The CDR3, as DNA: TGTGCCAGCAGTTACTCGGCTAGCGGGTGGGGTGAGCAGTTCTTC. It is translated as CASSYSASGWGEQFF.

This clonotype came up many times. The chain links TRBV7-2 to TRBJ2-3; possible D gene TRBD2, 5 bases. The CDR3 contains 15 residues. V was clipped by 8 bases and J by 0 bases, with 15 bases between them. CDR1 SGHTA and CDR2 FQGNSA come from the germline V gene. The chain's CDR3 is CASSDFHSSTDTQYF. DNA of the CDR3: TGTGCCAGCTCGGACTTCCATTCTAGCACAGATACGCAGTATTTT.

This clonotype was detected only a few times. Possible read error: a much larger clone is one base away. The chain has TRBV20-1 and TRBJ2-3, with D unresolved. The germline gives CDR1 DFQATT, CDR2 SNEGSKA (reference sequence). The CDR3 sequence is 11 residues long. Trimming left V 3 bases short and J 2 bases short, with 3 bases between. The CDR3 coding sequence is TGCAGTGCTAGCGCCACAGATACGCAGTATTTT. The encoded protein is CSASATDTQYF.

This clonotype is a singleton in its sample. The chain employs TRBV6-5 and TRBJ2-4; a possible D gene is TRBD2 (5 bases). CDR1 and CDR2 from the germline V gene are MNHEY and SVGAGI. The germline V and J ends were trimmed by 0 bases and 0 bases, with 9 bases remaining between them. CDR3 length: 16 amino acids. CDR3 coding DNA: TGTGCCAGCAGTTACTCTGAGGGTATAGCCAAAAACATTCAGTACTTC. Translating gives CASSYSEGIAKNIQYF.

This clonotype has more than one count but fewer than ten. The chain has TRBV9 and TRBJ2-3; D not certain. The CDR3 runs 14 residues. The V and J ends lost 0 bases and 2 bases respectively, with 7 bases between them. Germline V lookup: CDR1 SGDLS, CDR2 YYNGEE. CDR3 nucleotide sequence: TGTGCCAGCAGCGTAGCGGCCATCACAGATACGCAGTATTTT. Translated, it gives CASSVAAITDTQYF. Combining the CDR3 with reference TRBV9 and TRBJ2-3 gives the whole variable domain DSGVTQTPKHLITATGQRVTLRCSPRSGDLSVYWYQQSLDQGLQFLIQYYNGEERAKGNILERFSAQQFPDLHSELNLSSLELGDSALYFCASSVAAITDTQYFGPGTRLTVL.

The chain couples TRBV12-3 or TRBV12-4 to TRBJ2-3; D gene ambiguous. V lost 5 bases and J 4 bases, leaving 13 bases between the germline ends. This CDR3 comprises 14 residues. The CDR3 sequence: CASSPILSSDTQYF. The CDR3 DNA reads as TGTGCCAGCAGTCCGATACTATCGTCAGATACGCAGTATTTT.

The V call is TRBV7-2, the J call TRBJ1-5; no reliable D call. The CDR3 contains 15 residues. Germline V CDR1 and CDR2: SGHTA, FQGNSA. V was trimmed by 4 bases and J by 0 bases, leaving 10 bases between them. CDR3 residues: CASSSARYSNQPQHF. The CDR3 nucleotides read TGTGCCAGCAGCTCGGCAAGATATAGCAATCAGCCCCAGCATTTT.

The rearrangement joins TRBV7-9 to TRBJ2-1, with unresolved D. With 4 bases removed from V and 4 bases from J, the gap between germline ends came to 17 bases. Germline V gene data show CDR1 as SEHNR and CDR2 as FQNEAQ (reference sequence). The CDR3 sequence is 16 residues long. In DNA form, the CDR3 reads TGTGCCAGCAGCTCTTGGGTGGGCCGAAGTTACAATGAGCAGTTCTTC. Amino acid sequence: CASSSWVGRSYNEQFF.

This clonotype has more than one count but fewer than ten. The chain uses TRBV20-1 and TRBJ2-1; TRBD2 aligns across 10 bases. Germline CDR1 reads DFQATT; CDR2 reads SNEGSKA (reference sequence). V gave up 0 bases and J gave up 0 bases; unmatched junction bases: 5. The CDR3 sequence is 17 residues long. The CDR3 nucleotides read TGCAGTGCTAGAGATTCCCGGACTAGCGGCTCCTACAATGAGCAGTTCTTC. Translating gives CSARDSRTSGSYNEQFF.

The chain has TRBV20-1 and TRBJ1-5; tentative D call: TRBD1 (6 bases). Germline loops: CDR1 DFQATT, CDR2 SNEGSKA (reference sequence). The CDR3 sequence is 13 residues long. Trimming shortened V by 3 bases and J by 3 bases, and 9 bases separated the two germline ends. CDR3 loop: CSASRDNNQPQHF. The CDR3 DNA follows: TGCAGTGCTAGCCGGGACAACAATCAGCCCCAGCATTTT.

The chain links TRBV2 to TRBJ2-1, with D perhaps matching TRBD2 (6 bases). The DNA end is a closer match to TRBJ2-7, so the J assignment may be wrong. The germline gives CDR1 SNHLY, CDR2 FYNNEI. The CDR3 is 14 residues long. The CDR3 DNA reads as TGTGCCAGCAGATCTCTAGCGATTTACAATGAGCAGTACTTC. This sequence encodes CASRSLAIYNEQYF.

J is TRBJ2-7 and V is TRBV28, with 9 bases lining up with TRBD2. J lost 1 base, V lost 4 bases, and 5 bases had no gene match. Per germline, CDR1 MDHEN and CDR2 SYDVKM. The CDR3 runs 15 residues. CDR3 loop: CASSWTSARSYEQYF. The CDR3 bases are TGTGCCAGCAGTTGGACTAGCGCCCGTTCCTACGAGCAGTACTTC. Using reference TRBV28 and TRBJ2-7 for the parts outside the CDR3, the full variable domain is DVKVTQSSRYLVKRTGEKVFLECVQDMDHENMFWYRQDPGLGLRLIYFSYDVKMKEKGDIPEGYSVSREKKERFSLILESASTNQTSMYLCASSWTSARSYEQYFGPGTRLTVT.

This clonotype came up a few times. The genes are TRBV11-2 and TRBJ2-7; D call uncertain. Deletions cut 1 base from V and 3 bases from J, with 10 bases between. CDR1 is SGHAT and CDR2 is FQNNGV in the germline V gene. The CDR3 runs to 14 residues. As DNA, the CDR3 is TGTGCCAGCAGCTTAGTAGGAGCCCTCTACGAGCAGTACTTC. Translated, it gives CASSLVGALYEQYF.

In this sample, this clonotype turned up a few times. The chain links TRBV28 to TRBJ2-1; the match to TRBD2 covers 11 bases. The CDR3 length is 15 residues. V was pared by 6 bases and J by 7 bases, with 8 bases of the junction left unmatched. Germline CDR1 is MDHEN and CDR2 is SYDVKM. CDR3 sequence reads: CASRLAGAPGNEQFF. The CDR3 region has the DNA TGTGCCAGCAGACTAGCGGGAGCCCCCGGGAATGAGCAGTTCTTC.

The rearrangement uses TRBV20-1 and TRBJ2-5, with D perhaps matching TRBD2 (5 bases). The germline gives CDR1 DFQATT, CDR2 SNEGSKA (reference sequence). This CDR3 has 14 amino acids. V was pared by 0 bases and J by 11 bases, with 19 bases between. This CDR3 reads CSAREIVRSGGQYF. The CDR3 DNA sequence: TGCAGTGCTAGAGAAATAGTCCGGAGTGGCGGGCAGTACTTC.

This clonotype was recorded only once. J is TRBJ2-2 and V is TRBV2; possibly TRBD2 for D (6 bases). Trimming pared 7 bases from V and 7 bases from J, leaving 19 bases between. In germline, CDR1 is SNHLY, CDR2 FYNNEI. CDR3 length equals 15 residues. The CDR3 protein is CASMEGSRVRGELFF. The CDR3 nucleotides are TGTGCCAGCATGGAGGGCAGCCGGGTTCGCGGGGAGCTGTTTTTT.

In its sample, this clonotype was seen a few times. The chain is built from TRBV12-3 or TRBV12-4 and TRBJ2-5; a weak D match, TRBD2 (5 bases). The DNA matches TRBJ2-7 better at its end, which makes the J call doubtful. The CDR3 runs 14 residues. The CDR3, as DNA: TGTGCCAGCAGTTTAGTCAAGAGGGCGGCCGAGCAGTACTTC. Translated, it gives CASSLVKRAAEQYF.

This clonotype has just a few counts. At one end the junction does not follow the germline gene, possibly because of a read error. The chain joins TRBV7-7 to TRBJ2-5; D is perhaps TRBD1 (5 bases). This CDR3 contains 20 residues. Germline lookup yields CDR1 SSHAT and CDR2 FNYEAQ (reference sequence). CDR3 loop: CASSLGSVRERETQRETQYF. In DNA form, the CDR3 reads TGTGCTAGCAGCTTAGGTTCTGTCAGGGAACGAGAGACCCAGCGAGAGACCCAGTACTTC.

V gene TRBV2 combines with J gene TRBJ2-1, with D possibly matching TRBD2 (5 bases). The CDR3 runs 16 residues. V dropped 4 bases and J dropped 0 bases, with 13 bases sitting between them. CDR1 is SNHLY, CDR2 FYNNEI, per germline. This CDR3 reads CASSVRELFSYNEQFF. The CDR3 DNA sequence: TGTGCCAGCAGTGTACGGGAACTTTTCTCCTACAATGAGCAGTTCTTC.